This T cell receptor (beta chain) is from a study of T-cell memory formation after mild COVID-19. Study information: Each donor largely had its own TCR clusters. Overall study results and limits: Prior to infection, memory already included some responding clones, suggesting cross-reactive memory joined.

Each CDR3 protein is one row after TCRdb ran MiXCR on the 5' RACE reads. Altogether around 130,000 distinct CDR3 sequences are present, about a sixth being singletons, with the ten largest covering 5.2%. With respect to this clonotype: The antigen remains undetermined.

The CDR3 loop spans 16 amino acids. V was clipped by 5 bases and J by 2 bases; unmatched bases: 8. The sequencing input was PBMCs or a T cell subset sorted from them (not recorded which). The gene calls are TRBV12-3 or TRBV12-4 and TRBJ1-1; 10 bases fit TRBD1. The TCR comes from a man aged 18 to 29 who had mild COVID-19 (a few samples of this study predate the infection). Cell type and time point are not known. The CDR3 bases are TGTGCCAGCAGTCTGCTCTGGGACAGGGGTAACACTGAAGCTTTCTTT. Protein: CASSLLWDRGNTEAFF.